Following are 30 T cell receptor beta chains from one sample sequenced in a study of control samples from healthy donors and cancer patients. The table came from immunoSEQ multiplex PCR; TCRdb's copy has only in-frame clones and leaves some out. The sample records roughly 120,000 clones, around 92% being singletons. The sequenced sample consisted of blood. The receptor source for this set is a man aged 50 to 60 in good health.

The rearrangement links TRBV29-1 to TRBJ2-7, with D perhaps matching TRBD1 or TRBD2 (6 bases each). CDR1 is SQVTM and CDR2 is ANQGSEA in the germline V gene. V was cut by 4 bases and J by 3 bases, with 13 bases left in between. The CDR3 contains 13 residues. Here the CDR3 reads CSVVRGDGYEQYF. In DNA, the CDR3 is TGCAGCGTTGTAAGGGGGGACGGCTACGAGCAGTACTTC.

V is TRBV5-4 and J is TRBJ2-7, with 10 bases fitting TRBD1. CDR1 SGHNT and CDR2 YYREEE come from the germline V gene (reference sequence). The CDR3 length is 15 residues. The V and J ends lost 4 bases and 2 bases, in that order; junction bases with no gene match: 6. CDR3 in DNA: TGTGCCAGCAGCCGCCGGGACAGGGGTCCCTACGAGCAGTACTTC. Translating it yields CASSRRDRGPYEQYF. The complete variable domain, with remaining parts taken from reference TRBV5-4 and TRBJ2-7, reads ETGVTQSPTHLIKTRGQQVTLRCSSQSGHNTVSWYQQALGQGPQFIFQYYREEENGRGNFPPRFSGLQFPNYSSELNVNALELDDSALYLCASSRRDRGPYEQYFGPGTRLTVT.

The rearrangement uses TRBV5-1 and TRBJ1-4, with 10 positions matching TRBD1. The germline CDR1 and CDR2 sequences are SGHRS and YFSETQ. CDR3 length: 15 residues. With 4 bases clipped from V and 7 bases from J, the junction kept 7 bases outside the gene matches. The CDR3 region has the DNA TGCGCCAGCAGCCTGGGGACAGGGGCGGGTGAAAAACTGTTTTTT. Protein: CASSLGTGAGEKLFF.

The genes are TRBV9 and TRBJ2-1; 7 bases are shared with TRBD1. The CDR3 totals 16 residues. The V gene's germline CDR1 is SGDLS and CDR2 YYNGEE. J lost 3 bases, V lost 0 bases, and 6 bases had no gene match. The CDR3 spells CASSVANRGDYNEQFF. The CDR3, as DNA: TGTGCCAGCAGCGTAGCGAACAGGGGAGACTACAATGAGCAGTTCTTC.

J is TRBJ1-1 and V is TRBV10-3, with 12 positions matching TRBD1. V gave up 5 bases and J gave up 6 bases; unmatched junction bases: 7. Germline CDR1 and CDR2: ENHRY and SYGVKD. CDR3 length equals 15 residues. The CDR3 loop is CAISRGDRGRPEAFF. CDR3 sequence (DNA): TGTGCCATCAGTAGAGGGGACAGGGGGCGGCCTGAAGCTTTCTTT.

The chain combines TRBV28 with TRBJ1-4, with a tentative D call TRBD1 (6 bases). The ends were cut back, 7 bases at V and 3 bases at J, with 9 bases in the middle. CDR1 and CDR2 from the germline V gene are MDHEN and SYDVKM. The CDR3 contains 13 residues. CDR3 sequence reads: CASIGGANEKLFF. Here the CDR3 DNA reads TGTGCCAGCATAGGGGGGGCTAATGAAAAACTGTTTTTT.

J is TRBJ2-3 and V is TRBV9; 8 positions agree with TRBD1. Germline V CDR1 and CDR2: SGDLS, YYNGEE. There are 16 residues in the CDR3. V lost 1 base to trimming and J lost 2 bases; unmatched junction nucleotides: 6. In DNA form, the CDR3 reads TGTGCCAGCAGCGTATCTGGGACAGGAGTCACAGATACGCAGTATTTT. It yields the protein CASSVSGTGVTDTQYF.

Of note for this clone: One end of the junction fails to match germline, which may point to a read error. This chain joins TRBV5-5 and TRBJ2-7; 9 nucleotides agree with TRBD1. The CDR3 runs 13 residues. Per the germline V gene, CDR1 is SGHKS and CDR2 is YYEKEE (reference sequence). In nucleotides, the CDR3 is TGTGCCAGCAGGATTTCCTTGACGACAGGGGGGGACTTC. Translated, it gives CASRISLTTGGDF.

The rearrangement joins TRBV4-3 to TRBJ1-2; D is undetermined. Germline CDR1 reads LGHNA; CDR2 reads YSLEER. The CDR3 spans 16 residues. V shed 3 bases and J shed 2 bases, with 16 bases lying between them. The CDR3 DNA follows: TGCGCCAGCAGCCACCAAGATTACAGCGACAACTATGGCTACACCTTC. Translating gives CASSHQDYSDNYGYTF.

On this clone itself: Different DNA sequences within this sample yield the same CDR3. The chain recombines TRBV5-1 with TRBJ1-5; possible D gene TRBD1, 6 bases. V was trimmed by 2 bases and J by 1 base, leaving 7 bases between them. From germline, CDR1 is SGHRS and CDR2 YFSETQ. The CDR3 loop spans 14 amino acids. The CDR3 DNA is TGCGCCAGCAGCTTAGGACAGAGCAATCAGCCCCAGCATTTT. This codes for CASSLGQSNQPQHF.

The chain has TRBV30 and TRBJ1-6; 7 bases are a match to TRBD1. Germline V gene sequence: CDR1 GTSNPN, CDR2 SVGIG (reference sequence). This CDR3 has 17 amino acids. With 2 bases clipped from V and 6 bases from J, the junction kept 13 bases outside the gene matches. The CDR3 DNA follows: TGTGCCTGGAGTTTCACTCGGACAGGATTGAGTAATTCACCCCTCCACTTT. Residues: CAWSFTRTGLSNSPLHF.

The chain combines TRBV3-1 (or the pseudogene TRBV3-2) with TRBJ2-6; D assignment may be TRBD1 or TRBD2 (5 bases each). The CDR3 extends over 16 amino acids. CDR1 and CDR2 from the germline V gene are LGHDT and YNNKEL (reference sequence). Trimming took off 6 bases at V and 0 bases at J, with 12 bases between the two ends. The CDR3: CASSVVGGSGANVLTF. The CDR3 bases are TGTGCCAGCAGTGTCGTTGGGGGCTCTGGGGCCAACGTCCTGACTTTC.

This sequence joins TRBV6-5 and TRBJ2-3, with D hard to call. Looked up from germline, CDR1 is MNHEY and CDR2 is SVGAGI. The V and J ends lost 6 bases and 8 bases respectively, with 9 bases between them. The CDR3 is made up of 11 amino acids. Here the CDR3 DNA reads TGTGCCAGCAGCCGCGAAGCTACGCAGTATTTT. Protein: CASSREATQYF.

The chain recombines TRBV9 with TRBJ2-7; 12 bases are a match to TRBD2. The J segment lost 2 bases and the V segment lost 4 bases, leaving 7 bases of the junction unmatched. Germline V gene data show CDR1 as SGDLS and CDR2 as YYNGEE. This CDR3 comprises 16 residues. CDR3 in amino acids: CASSLTGTSGPYEQYF. As DNA, the CDR3 is TGTGCCAGCAGCCTTACCGGGACTAGCGGGCCCTACGAGCAGTACTTC.

The J gene is TRBJ2-1, the V gene TRBV5-1, with TRBD1 as a possible D gene (5 bases). Trimming left V 0 bases short and J 6 bases short, with 7 bases between. This CDR3 has 13 residues. Germline V gene sequence: CDR1 SGHRS, CDR2 YFSETQ. The CDR3 sequence is CASSLGTRNEQFF. The DNA of the CDR3 is TGCGCCAGCAGCTTGGGGACACGCAATGAGCAGTTCTTC.

This rearrangement joins TRBV7-8 to TRBJ2-7; 9 bases align to TRBD1. The CDR3 loop spans 14 amino acids. Germline CDR1 and CDR2: SGHVS and FQNEAQ. The J segment lost 3 bases and the V segment lost 5 bases, leaving 5 bases of the junction unmatched. CDR3 sequence reads: CASSVGQGNYEQYF. The CDR3 DNA reads TGTGCCAGCAGCGTGGGACAGGGAAACTACGAGCAGTACTTC.

This clone was seen more than once but under ten times. The genes are TRBV27 and TRBJ2-7; maybe TRBD1 (6 bases). V was clipped by 7 bases and J by 6 bases, with 19 bases between them. There are 14 residues in the CDR3. CDR1 and CDR2 (germline): MNHEY, SMNVEV (reference sequence). The CDR3 here is CASTIGAGAGEQYF. CDR3 bases: TGTGCCAGCACTATCGGGGCAGGGGCCGGCGAGCAGTACTTC.

V and J are TRBV2 and TRBJ1-4, with D unresolved. V lost 6 bases to trimming and J lost 5 bases, with 10 bases between them. The CDR3 has 13 residues. The germline V gene has CDR1 SNHLY and CDR2 FYNNEI. CDR3 coding DNA: TGTGCCAGCAGGCCCGACCGGAATGAAAAACTGTTTTTT. The encoded protein is CASRPDRNEKLFF.

This chain connects TRBV2 to TRBJ1-4, with 7 positions matching TRBD1. The CDR3 extends over 14 amino acids. Unmatched junction bases numbered 8, after V lost 5 bases and J lost 8 bases. Germline CDR1 is SNHLY and CDR2 is FYNNEI. The CDR3 region has the DNA TGTGCCAGCAGTCGCACAGGGGTGAGGGAAAAACTGTTTTTT. Protein sequence: CASSRTGVREKLFF.

The CDR3 DNA is TGTGCCAGCAGTTACTCGGGGAAGGGTGGCTACACCTTC. It translates to CASSYSGKGGYTF. The genes are TRBV6-6 and TRBJ1-2, with D unresolved. The CDR3 is 13 residues long. V lost 0 bases and J 7 bases, leaving 9 bases between the germline ends. CDR1 is MNHNY, CDR2 SVGAGI, per germline (reference sequence).

The chain links TRBV6-1 to TRBJ1-5, with D possibly being TRBD1 (6 bases). Germline lookup yields CDR1 MNHNS and CDR2 SASEGT. V lost 4 bases and J lost 6, with 25 bases in between. The length of the CDR3 is 18 residues. The DNA of the CDR3 is TGTGCCAGCAGTGGCCGCTCCCCTACAGGGATAGGACGTCAGCCCCAGCATTTT. Protein: CASSGRSPTGIGRQPQHF.

V and J are TRBV28 and TRBJ2-3; D not certain. This CDR3 spans 11 amino acids. Looked up from germline, CDR1 is MDHEN and CDR2 is SYDVKM. Between the trimmed V and J ends, which lost 5 bases and 11 bases, there was a span of 11 bases. CDR3 coding DNA: TGTGCCAGCAGTCTCGGCCAGAAGCAGTATTTT. Protein product: CASSLGQKQYF.

The rearrangement uses TRBV6-5 and TRBJ2-5; 12 bases are a match to TRBD2. The CDR3 consists of 14 residues. The V gene end was trimmed by 6 bases and the J gene end by 5 bases; junction bases not matched to a gene: 4. Germline V lookup: CDR1 MNHEY, CDR2 SVGAGI. CDR3 coding DNA: TGTGCCAGCAGCCTCGGACTAGCGGGGGAGACCCAGTACTTC. Translation: CASSLGLAGETQYF.

This sequence joins TRBV5-1 and TRBJ2-2, with D possibly matching TRBD1 (5 bases). V was trimmed by 4 bases and J by 6 bases, leaving 10 bases between them. The germline CDR1 and CDR2 sequences are SGHRS and YFSETQ. The length of the CDR3 is 13 residues. The CDR3 DNA reads as TGCGCCAGCAGCCCGGACAACGCCGGGGAGCTGTTTTTT. Translating it yields CASSPDNAGELFF.

The sample holds many counts of this clone. This CDR3 is also generated by other DNA sequences in the sample. The chain uses TRBV7-6 and TRBJ2-1; D may correspond to TRBD1 or TRBD2 (5 bases each). This CDR3 contains 15 residues. Germline loops: CDR1 SGHVS, CDR2 FNYEAQ. V was cut by 1 base and J by 4 bases, with 11 bases left in between. CDR3 in amino acids: CASSLGQGDYNEQFF. CDR3 coding DNA: TGTGCCAGCAGCTTAGGGCAGGGAGATTACAATGAGCAGTTCTTC.

About this clone: The identical CDR3 is also encoded by other nucleotide sequences in the sample. The chain joins TRBV4-1 to TRBJ2-7, with unresolved D. This CDR3 has 12 amino acids. V lost 0 bases and J 4 bases, leaving 4 bases between the germline ends. Germline V gives CDR1 MGHRA, CDR2 YSYEKL. The CDR3 is CASSQEGYEQYF. The CDR3 DNA sequence: TGCGCCAGCAGCCAAGAAGGGTACGAGCAGTACTTC.

The chain combines TRBV7-2 with TRBJ2-1; D is perhaps TRBD2 (5 bases). The CDR3 totals 16 residues. Germline loops: CDR1 SGHTA, CDR2 FQGNSA. The V and J ends lost 5 bases and 7 bases respectively, with 21 bases between them. CDR3 region: CASSAEARSRRNEQFF. The CDR3 nucleotides read TGTGCCAGCAGCGCCGAGGCCCGGAGCAGGAGGAATGAGCAGTTCTTC.

The V call is TRBV5-6, the J call TRBJ2-7; D call uncertain. The germline CDR1 and CDR2 sequences are SGHDT and YYEEEE. V lost 3 bases and J 1 base, leaving 14 bases between the germline ends. The CDR3 is 15 residues long. CDR3 protein: CASSSPGRWSYEQYF. CDR3 nucleotides: TGTGCCAGCAGCTCCCCAGGAAGATGGTCCTACGAGCAGTACTTC.

The rearrangement uses TRBV7-2 and TRBJ2-3, with TRBD2 identical over 8 bases. The germline V gene encodes CDR1 SGHTA and CDR2 FQGNSA. J was trimmed by 4 bases and V by 3 bases; bases with no gene match: 3. This CDR3 contains 14 residues. The CDR3 reads CASSFNGGADTQYF. The DNA for the CDR3 is TGTGCCAGCAGCTTCAACGGGGGGGCAGATACGCAGTATTTT.

V is TRBV18 and J is TRBJ2-7; D not resolved. The CDR3 has 13 amino acids. The germline gives CDR1 KGHSH, CDR2 LQKENI. Trimming took off 0 bases at V and 0 bases at J, with 3 bases between the two ends. CDR3 nucleotide sequence: TGTGCCAGCTCACCACCGGTCTCCTACGAGCAGTACTTC. This sequence encodes CASSPPVSYEQYF. Filled out from reference TRBV18 and TRBJ2-7, the complete variable domain reads NAGVMQNPRHLVRRRGQEARLRCSPMKGHSHVYWYRQLPEEGLKFMVYLQKENIIDESGMPKERFSAEFPKEGPSILRIQQVVRGDSAAYFCASSPPVSYEQYFGPGTRLTVT.